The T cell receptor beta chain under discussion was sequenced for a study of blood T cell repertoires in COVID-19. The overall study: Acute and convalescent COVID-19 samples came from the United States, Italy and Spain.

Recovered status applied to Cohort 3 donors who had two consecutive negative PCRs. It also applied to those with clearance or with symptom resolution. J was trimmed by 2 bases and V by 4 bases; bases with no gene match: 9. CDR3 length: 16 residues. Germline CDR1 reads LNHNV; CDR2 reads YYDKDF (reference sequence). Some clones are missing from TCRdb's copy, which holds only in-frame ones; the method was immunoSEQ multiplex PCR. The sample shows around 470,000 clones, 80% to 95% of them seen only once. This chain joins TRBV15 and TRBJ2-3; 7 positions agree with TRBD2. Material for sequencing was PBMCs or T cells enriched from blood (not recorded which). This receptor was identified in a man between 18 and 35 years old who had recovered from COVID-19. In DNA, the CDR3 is TGTGCCACCAGCAAAATACGGGAGGCCTACACAGATACGCAGTATTTT. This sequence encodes CATSKIREAYTDTQYF.